The sequence of this T cell receptor beta chain was determined in a study of blood T cell repertoires in COVID-19. Turning to the study itself: COVID-19 samples collected from the United States, Italy and Spain covered acute and convalescent phases. The cDNA or gDNA used as material had been derived from T cells, B-cell-depleted T cells, or PBMCs.

This clone was seen only once. Sequencing used immunoSEQ multiplex PCR; TCRdb keeps in-frame clones, though not all of them. The sample shows roughly 200,000 clones, approximately 85% of them seen only once. CDR3 size: 14 residues. CDR1 and CDR2 (germline): SGHRS, YFSETQ. Between the trimmed V and J ends, which lost 0 bases and 4 bases, there was a span of 7 bases. In terms of age and location, participants ranged from roughly 18 to 90 years and lived in around 22 US areas. Each recovered donor of Cohort 3 presented with two negative PCRs, clearance, or symptom resolution. The material sequenced was PBMCs or T cells enriched from blood (not recorded which). The TCR sequence derives from a middle-aged man who had recovered from COVID-19. This chain joins TRBV5-1 and TRBJ1-4; no firm D call. In DNA, the CDR3 is TGCGCCAGCAGCTTGGGAGGAAATAATGAAAAACTGTTTTTT. Residues: CASSLGGNNEKLFF.